This entry concerns a single T cell receptor (beta chain). Its matching antigen is unknown. CDR3 regions of TCR beta were amplified from RNA transcripts. A first-round RT-PCR used HTBI primers, followed by a second-round multiplex PCR. TCRdb re-called the multiplex PCR reads through MiXCR, storing one row per CDR3 protein. The sample holds about 380,000 distinct CDR3 sequences, roughly 15% seen once. Trimming pared 0 bases from V and 1 base from J, leaving 13 bases between. The germline gives CDR1 SGHRS, CDR2 YFSETQ. There are 17 residues in the CDR3. The hyperthyroidism patients, aged 18 to 65, had been newly diagnosed, with under 2 months' duration. The sample comes from a study of Graves' ophthalmopathy and Graves' hyperthyroidism. Across the whole study: No treatment had been given when peripheral blood was collected at initial diagnosis.

Broader study findings: The blood repertoire also included most expanded thyroid clonotypes above 0.001 frequency. A 13-signature model separated ophthalmopathy from stable hyperthyroidism, reaching about 90% sensitivity and 75% to 83% specificity cross-validated.

The sequence came from a woman between 18 and 29 years old with stable Graves' hyperthyroidism. V usage is TRBV5-1 and J usage is TRBJ2-2; D unresolved. The sample consisted of peripheral blood. CDR3 residues: CASSLGAGLKNTGELFF. The CDR3 region has the DNA TGCGCCAGCAGCTTGGGGGCAGGTCTGAAGAACACCGGGGAGCTGTTTTTT.